A single sample is the source of the 32 T cell receptor beta chains below, sequenced in a study of cytomegalovirus exposure and HLA in healthy donors. Only in-frame clones appear in the TCRdb table, and some are missing; sequencing was by immunoSEQ multiplex PCR. The sample records approximately 180,000 clones, about 89% being singletons. Sequencing was performed on PBMCs. The receptors come from a man between 18 and 29 years old in good health and CMV-seropositive.

This sequence joins TRBV7-3 and TRBJ2-5, with no clear D. Germline-derived CDR1 and CDR2 are SGHTA and FQGTGA. Trimming shortened V by 4 bases and J by 0 bases, and 6 bases separated the two germline ends. The CDR3 is 13 residues long. The CDR3 DNA reads TGTGCCAGCAGCTACATCCACCAAGAGACCCAGTACTTC. Translating it yields CASSYIHQETQYF. Combining the CDR3 with reference TRBV7-3 and TRBJ2-5 gives the whole variable domain GAGVSQTPSNKVTEKGKYVELRCDPISGHTALYWYRQSLGQGPEFLIYFQGTGAADDSGLPNDRFFAVRPEGSVSTLKIQRTERGDSAVYLCASSYIHQETQYFGPGTRLLVL.

V gene TRBV5-1 combines with J gene TRBJ2-7; D is undetermined. This CDR3 has 13 residues. Trimming cost V 4 bases and J 3 bases, with 11 bases left between them. CDR1 is SGHRS and CDR2 is YFSETQ in the germline V gene. CDR3 DNA sequence: TGCGCCAGCAGCCCCTATTATAACTACGAGCAGTACTTC. It encodes CASSPYYNYEQYF.

This chain uses TRBV29-1 with TRBJ2-1; 7 bases line up with TRBD1. The CDR3 is 12 amino acids. J was trimmed by 7 bases and V by 6 bases; bases with no gene match: 6. Germline V gene data show CDR1 as SQVTM and CDR2 as ANQGSEA. This chain's CDR3 is CSVTGVGNEQFF. CDR3 bases: TGCAGCGTCACAGGGGTTGGGAATGAGCAGTTCTTC.

The chain links TRBV29-1 to TRBJ2-1, with D possibly being TRBD1 (5 bases). The germline CDR1 and CDR2 sequences are SQVTM and ANQGSEA. This CDR3 has 14 residues. For the CDR3, the DNA is TGCAGTGACTCCGGAGACAGAGCCTCCAATGAGCAGTTCTTC. Its protein is CSDSGDRASNEQFF.

CDR3 in amino acids: CASSRSARGGATGELFF. The CDR3 nucleotides read TGCGCCAGCAGCCGGTCCGCTCGAGGGGGCGCGACCGGGGAGCTGTTTTTT. V and J are TRBV4-3 and TRBJ2-2; the match to TRBD1 covers 7 bases. Trimming cost V 4 bases and J 5 bases; bases outside gene matches: 13. The CDR3 consists of 17 residues. Germline CDR1 and CDR2: LGHNA and YSLEER.

The V gene is TRBV4-2, the J gene TRBJ2-3, with 8 bases identical to TRBD2. The CDR3 contains 16 residues. V was pared by 6 bases and J by 3 bases, with 11 bases of the junction left unmatched. The germline gives CDR1 LGHNA, CDR2 YNFKEQ. CDR3 sequence (DNA): TGTGCCAGCAGGCGGGGAGCGGGAGATGAGACAGATACGCAGTATTTT. It is translated as CASRRGAGDETDTQYF.

The rearrangement uses TRBV5-4 and TRBJ2-2; D may be TRBD1 (6 bases). CDR1 and CDR2 (germline): SGHNT, YYREEE (reference sequence). Trimming left V 7 bases short and J 3 bases short, with 10 bases between. This CDR3 has 13 residues. As DNA, the CDR3 is TGTGCCAGCCACAGGGCCGACACCGGGGAGCTGTTTTTT. The encoded protein is CASHRADTGELFF.

The J gene is TRBJ2-7, the V gene TRBV6-5, with a tentative D call TRBD1 (6 bases). Trimming took 10 bases from V and 4 from J, leaving 17 bases between them. The germline V gene has CDR1 MNHEY and CDR2 SVGAGI. This CDR3 is 13 amino acids long. As DNA, the CDR3 is TGTGCCACCATGTTAAAACAGGGTTACGAGCAGTACTTC. It yields the protein CATMLKQGYEQYF.

The V gene is TRBV19, the J gene TRBJ1-6, with 8 bases fitting TRBD1. This CDR3 contains 14 residues. Germline values: CDR1 LNHDA, CDR2 SQIVND (reference sequence). After removal of 8 bases from V and 9 bases from J, the junction contained 9 bases not matched to a gene. Here the CDR3 DNA reads TGTGCCAGTTTGGACAAACAGGGGGGTTCACCCCTCCACTTT. Protein: CASLDKQGGSPLHF.

This rearrangement joins TRBV9 to TRBJ1-5; D unclear. There are 15 residues in the CDR3. Trimming cost V 2 bases and J 2 bases, with 11 bases left between them. Germline V lookup: CDR1 SGDLS, CDR2 YYNGEE. The CDR3 DNA reads as TGTGCCAGCAGCGTCGGTTCCCACGGCAATCAGCCCCAGCATTTT. This encodes CASSVGSHGNQPQHF. Using reference TRBV9 and TRBJ1-5 for the parts outside the CDR3, the full variable domain is DSGVTQTPKHLITATGQRVTLRCSPRSGDLSVYWYQQSLDQGLQFLIQYYNGEERAKGNILERFSAQQFPDLHSELNLSSLELGDSALYFCASSVGSHGNQPQHFGDGTRLSIL.

This chain joins TRBV9 and TRBJ2-3; a weak D match, TRBD2 (7 bases). Germline loops: CDR1 SGDLS, CDR2 YYNGEE. Trimming took off 1 base at V and 6 bases at J, with 30 bases between the two ends. The length of the CDR3 is 20 residues. The DNA for the CDR3 is TGTGCCAGCAGCGTATCAGGAGGGGGGGGGCGGATTGATCTCGCGGATACGCAGTATTTT. Amino acids: CASSVSGGGGRIDLADTQYF. Supplemented by reference TRBV9 and TRBJ2-3, the full variable domain reads DSGVTQTPKHLITATGQRVTLRCSPRSGDLSVYWYQQSLDQGLQFLIQYYNGEERAKGNILERFSAQQFPDLHSELNLSSLELGDSALYFCASSVSGGGGRIDLADTQYFGPGTRLTVL.

The V gene is TRBV7-8, the J gene TRBJ1-5; D is unclear. This CDR3 spans 12 amino acids. Between the trimmed V and J ends, which lost 4 bases and 4 bases, there was a span of 5 bases. The germline CDR1 and CDR2 sequences are SGHVS and FQNEAQ. The DNA for the CDR3 is TGTGCCAGCAGCTCCACTAATCAGCCCCAGCATTTT. This sequence encodes CASSSTNQPQHF.

The genes are TRBV5-1 and TRBJ1-2, with D unresolved. This CDR3 region has 14 residues. CDR1 and CDR2 from the germline V gene are SGHRS and YFSETQ. The V and J ends lost 0 bases and 1 base respectively, with 7 bases between them. In DNA, the CDR3 is TGCGCCAGCAGCTTGGGCGTGAATAACTATGGCTACACCTTC. Amino acid sequence: CASSLGVNNYGYTF.

This clone was observed once. V is TRBV5-6 and J is TRBJ2-1, with D hard to call. Germline V gene sequence: CDR1 SGHDT, CDR2 YYEEEE. This CDR3 has 16 residues. V was clipped by 4 bases and J by 3 bases, with 17 bases between them. The CDR3 is CASSPIQASYYNEQFF. As DNA, the CDR3 is TGTGCCAGCAGCCCCATTCAGGCATCCTACTACAATGAGCAGTTCTTC.

The count of this clone is one. This chain connects TRBV5-1 to TRBJ1-2; 7 positions agree with TRBD1. V lost 2 bases to trimming and J lost 2 bases; unmatched junction nucleotides: 9. This CDR3 spans 16 amino acids. CDR1 is SGHRS, CDR2 YFSETQ, per germline. CDR3 sequence (DNA): TGCGCCAGCAGCTTTTCCAGGGGGGCTAAGAACTATGGCTACACCTTC. It translates to CASSFSRGAKNYGYTF.

The chain is built from TRBV28 and TRBJ2-7, with TRBD1 as a possible D gene (6 bases). Germline V gene sequence: CDR1 MDHEN, CDR2 SYDVKM. The ends were cut back, 10 bases at V and 1 base at J, with 11 bases in the middle. This CDR3 contains 12 residues. Here the CDR3 DNA reads TGTGCCACAACAGGGTCGTCCTACGAGCAGTACTTC. Translated, it gives CATTGSSYEQYF.

As concerns this clone: This sample also contains other DNA sequences that code for the same CDR3. The chain carries TRBV4-1 and TRBJ1-1; TRBD1 aligns across 7 bases. Germline V CDR1 and CDR2: MGHRA, YSYEKL. The CDR3 has 14 residues. V lost 5 bases and J lost 0; bases outside the gene matches: 3. Written as DNA, the CDR3 is TGCGCCAGCAGCAGGGACAGTATGAACACTGAAGCTTTCTTT. Its protein product is CASSRDSMNTEAFF.

The chain combines TRBV5-1 with TRBJ2-1, with TRBD2 matching 9 bases. With 1 base clipped from V and 9 bases from J, the junction kept 5 bases outside the gene matches. Germline V gives CDR1 SGHRS, CDR2 YFSETQ. CDR3 size: 14 residues. Written as DNA, the CDR3 is TGCGCCAGCAGCTTGCCCCTAGCGGGGACTGAGCAGTTCTTC. Amino acids: CASSLPLAGTEQFF.

The V call is TRBV6-5, the J call TRBJ1-1; D not resolved. The CDR3 consists of 15 residues. Deletions cut 0 bases from V and 11 bases from J, with 19 bases between. Germline loops: CDR1 MNHEY, CDR2 SVGAGI. Here the CDR3 reads CASSYSSATSSRAFF. The CDR3 DNA sequence: TGTGCCAGCAGTTACTCGAGCGCCACTTCGTCTCGGGCTTTCTTT.

The chain uses TRBV7-3 and TRBJ1-1; D is undetermined. The CDR3 extends over 15 amino acids. Trimming took off 5 bases at V and 0 bases at J, with 13 bases between the two ends. Germline V gene lookup returns CDR1 SGHTA and CDR2 FQGTGA. CDR3 region: CASSPYHGVNTEAFF. In DNA form, the CDR3 reads TGTGCCAGCAGCCCCTACCACGGGGTGAACACTGAAGCTTTCTTT.

The gene calls are TRBV9 and TRBJ2-5; TRBD2 matches at 9 bases. V dropped 4 bases and J dropped 4; count of bases not matched to a gene: 5. The CDR3 extends over 14 amino acids. Germline assignment: CDR1 SGDLS and CDR2 YYNGEE. CDR3 amino acids: CASSPWRGGETQYF. CDR3 DNA: TGTGCCAGCAGCCCTTGGCGGGGGGGAGAGACCCAGTACTTC. Complete variable domain (other parts from reference TRBV9 and TRBJ2-5): DSGVTQTPKHLITATGQRVTLRCSPRSGDLSVYWYQQSLDQGLQFLIQYYNGEERAKGNILERFSAQQFPDLHSELNLSSLELGDSALYFCASSPWRGGETQYFGPGTRLLVL.

The rearrangement links TRBV27 to TRBJ2-1; D is unresolved. The germline V gene encodes CDR1 MNHEY and CDR2 SMNVEV (reference sequence). Trimming shortened V by 4 bases and J by 10 bases, and 8 bases separated the two germline ends. The CDR3 loop spans 11 amino acids. CDR3 coding DNA: TGTGCCAGCAGTTCTACTATCGAGCAGTTCTTC. Translated: CASSSTIEQFF.

This chain uses TRBV6-6 with TRBJ2-5; TRBD1 matches 9 bases. The CDR3 is 15 amino acids. Trimming took 4 bases from V and 4 from J; bases not matched to a gene: 7. Per germline, CDR1 MNHNY and CDR2 SVGAGI (reference sequence). The CDR3 region is CASSFFSGQGETQYF. CDR3 nucleotide sequence: TGTGCCAGCAGTTTTTTTTCGGGACAGGGAGAGACCCAGTACTTC.

The rearrangement links TRBV27 to TRBJ1-2; tentatively, D is TRBD1 (6 bases). Looked up from germline, CDR1 is MNHEY and CDR2 is SMNVEV (reference sequence). The CDR3 is made up of 14 amino acids. The V and J ends lost 3 bases and 5 bases respectively, with 13 bases between them. CDR3 in DNA: TGTGCCAGCAGTTTTCTTCCACAGGGATATGGCTACACCTTC. The encoded protein is CASSFLPQGYGYTF.

In its sample, this clone was seen once. The chain joins TRBV9 to TRBJ2-7; D is perhaps TRBD2 (6 bases). The CDR3 covers 16 residues. Germline V gives CDR1 SGDLS, CDR2 YYNGEE. Trimming stripped 0 bases from V and 6 bases from J, with 19 bases between. CDR3 amino acids: CASSVGWGEARAEQYF. As DNA, the CDR3 is TGTGCCAGCAGCGTAGGCTGGGGGGAAGCTAGGGCCGAGCAGTACTTC.

CDR3 amino acids: CASSQDVLAFLRHRDTGELFF. The CDR3 DNA reads TGCGCCAGCAGCCAAGATGTCCTAGCTTTTTTACGCCACAGGGACACCGGGGAGCTGTTTTTT. The chain has TRBV4-3 and TRBJ2-2; D might be TRBD1 (6 bases). The V gene's germline CDR1 is LGHNA and CDR2 YSLEER. The CDR3 runs 21 residues. V lost 0 bases and J 3 bases, leaving 26 bases between the germline ends.

This clone was counted a few times. The chain links TRBV30 to TRBJ1-5; D is uncertain. Trimming stripped 0 bases from V and 3 bases from J, with 6 bases between. The CDR3 contains 13 residues. Germline values: CDR1 GTSNPN, CDR2 SVGIG (reference sequence). CDR3 region: CAWSVRDNQPQHF. The CDR3 DNA reads as TGTGCCTGGAGTGTACGGGACAATCAGCCCCAGCATTTT.

V usage is TRBV5-1 and J usage is TRBJ2-1; D ambiguous. The CDR3 has 12 amino acids. V lost 1 base and J 7 bases, leaving 6 bases between the germline ends. CDR1 is SGHRS, CDR2 YFSETQ, per germline. The CDR3 region has the DNA TGCGCCAGCAGCTTGACTTGGAATGAGCAGTTCTTC. Protein product: CASSLTWNEQFF.

This sequence joins TRBV7-8 and TRBJ1-1, with unresolved D. Trimming removed 3 bases at V and 0 bases at J, with 8 bases between. Germline assignment: CDR1 SGHVS and CDR2 FQNEAQ. CDR3 length: 14 residues. The CDR3 DNA reads as TGTGCCAGCAGCTTGGCCCGGGTGAACACTGAAGCTTTCTTT. This translates into CASSLARVNTEAFF.

The V gene is TRBV9, the J gene TRBJ1-3, with 7 bases aligning to TRBD1. The trim removed 2 bases at V and 4 bases at J, leaving 6 bases unmatched. Germline CDR1 is SGDLS and CDR2 is YYNGEE. The CDR3 extends over 15 amino acids. CDR3 coding DNA: TGTGCCAGCAGCGTTGATTCAGGGGGAGGAAACACCATATATTTT. This codes for CASSVDSGGGNTIYF.

The V gene is TRBV6-6, the J gene TRBJ2-7; D possibly corresponds to TRBD1 (6 bases). Germline V gene sequence: CDR1 MNHNY, CDR2 SVGAGI (reference sequence). The CDR3 extends over 16 amino acids. V was cut by 5 bases and J by 4 bases, with 21 bases left in between. DNA of the CDR3: TGTGCCAGCAGTCCACGCTCCGGGACATCACGGTACGAGCAGTACTTC. It specifies CASSPRSGTSRYEQYF.

The rearrangement joins TRBV5-1 to TRBJ1-2, with a tentative D call TRBD1 (5 bases). Germline values: CDR1 SGHRS, CDR2 YFSETQ. V was cut by 4 bases and J by 4 bases, with 17 bases left in between. The CDR3 has 15 residues. The CDR3 here is CASSPGGGGSYGYTF. The DNA of the CDR3 is TGCGCCAGCAGCCCCGGTGGCGGGGGAAGCTATGGCTACACCTTC.